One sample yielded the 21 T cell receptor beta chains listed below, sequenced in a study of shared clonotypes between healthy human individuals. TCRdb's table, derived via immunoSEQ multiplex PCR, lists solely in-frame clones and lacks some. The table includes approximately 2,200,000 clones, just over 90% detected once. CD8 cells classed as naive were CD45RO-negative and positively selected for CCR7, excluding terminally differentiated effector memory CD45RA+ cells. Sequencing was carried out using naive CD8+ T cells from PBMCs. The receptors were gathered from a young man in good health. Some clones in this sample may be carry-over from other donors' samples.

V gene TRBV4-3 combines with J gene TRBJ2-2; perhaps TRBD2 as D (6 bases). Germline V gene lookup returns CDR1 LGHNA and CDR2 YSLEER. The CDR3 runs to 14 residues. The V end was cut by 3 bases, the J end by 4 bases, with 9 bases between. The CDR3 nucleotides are TGCGCCAGCAGCCATTTGGAGGGCACCGGGGAGCTGTTTTTT. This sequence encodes CASSHLEGTGELFF.

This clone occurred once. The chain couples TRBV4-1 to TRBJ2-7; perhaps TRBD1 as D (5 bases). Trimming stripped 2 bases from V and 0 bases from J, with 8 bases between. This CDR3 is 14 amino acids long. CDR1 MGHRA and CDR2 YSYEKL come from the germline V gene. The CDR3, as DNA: TGCGCCAGCAGCCAACCGACAGCCTCCTACGAGCAGTACTTC. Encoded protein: CASSQPTASYEQYF.

The CDR3 nucleotides read TGTGCCAGCAGTTACTCGGGGAAGACCCTCTGGGGCTACACCTTC. This codes for CASSYSGKTLWGYTF. The rearrangement uses TRBV6-5 and TRBJ1-2; no reliable D call. This CDR3 region has 15 residues. The V and J ends lost 0 bases and 8 bases respectively, with 16 bases between them. Germline CDR1 MNHEY, CDR2 SVGAGI.

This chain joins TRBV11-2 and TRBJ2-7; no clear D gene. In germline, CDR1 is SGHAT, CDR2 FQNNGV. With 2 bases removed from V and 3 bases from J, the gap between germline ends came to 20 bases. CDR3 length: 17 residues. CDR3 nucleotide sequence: TGTGCCAGCAGCTTATTTACCCTGACCGGAAACCACTACGAGCAGTACTTC. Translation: CASSLFTLTGNHYEQYF.

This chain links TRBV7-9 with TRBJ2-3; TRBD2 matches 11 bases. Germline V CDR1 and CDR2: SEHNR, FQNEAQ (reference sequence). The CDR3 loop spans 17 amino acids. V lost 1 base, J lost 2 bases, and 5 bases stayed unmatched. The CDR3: CASSLGPTSGDTDTQYF. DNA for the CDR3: TGTGCCAGCAGCTTAGGTCCGACTAGCGGGGACACAGATACGCAGTATTTT.

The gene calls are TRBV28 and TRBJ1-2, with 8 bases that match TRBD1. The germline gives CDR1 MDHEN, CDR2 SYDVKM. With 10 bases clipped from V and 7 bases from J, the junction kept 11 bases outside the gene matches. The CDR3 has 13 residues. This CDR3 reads CATTGGSRGGYTF. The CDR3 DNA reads TGTGCCACCACAGGGGGGTCTCGGGGTGGCTACACCTTC.

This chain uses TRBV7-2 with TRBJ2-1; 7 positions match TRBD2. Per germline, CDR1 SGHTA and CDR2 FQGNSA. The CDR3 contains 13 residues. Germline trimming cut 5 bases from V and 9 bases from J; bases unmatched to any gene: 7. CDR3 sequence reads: CASSQRLAGEQFF. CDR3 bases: TGTGCCAGCAGCCAAAGACTAGCCGGTGAGCAGTTCTTC. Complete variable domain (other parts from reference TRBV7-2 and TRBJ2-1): GAGVSQSPSNKVTEKGKDVELRCDPISGHTALYWYRQSLGQGLEFLIYFQGNSAPDKSGLPSDRFSAERTGGSVSTLTIQRTQQEDSAVYLCASSQRLAGEQFFGPGTRLTVL.

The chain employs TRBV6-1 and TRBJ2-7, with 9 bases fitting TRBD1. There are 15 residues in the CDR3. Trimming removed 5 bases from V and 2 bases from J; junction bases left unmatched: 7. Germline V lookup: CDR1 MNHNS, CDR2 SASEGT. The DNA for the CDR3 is TGTGCCAGCAGTCCCGACAGGGGGGGGCCCTACGAGCAGTACTTC. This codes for CASSPDRGGPYEQYF.

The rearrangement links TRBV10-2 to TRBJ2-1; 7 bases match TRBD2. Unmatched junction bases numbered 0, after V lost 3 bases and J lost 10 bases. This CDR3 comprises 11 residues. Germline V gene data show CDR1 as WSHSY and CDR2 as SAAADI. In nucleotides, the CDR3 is TGCGCCAGCAGTGACGGGGGGGAGCAGTTCTTC. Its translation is CASSDGGEQFF.

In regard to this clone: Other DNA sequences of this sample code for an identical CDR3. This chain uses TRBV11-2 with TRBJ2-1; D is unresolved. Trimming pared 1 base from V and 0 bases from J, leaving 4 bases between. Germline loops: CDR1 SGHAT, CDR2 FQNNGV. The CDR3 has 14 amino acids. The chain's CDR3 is CASSLGGSYNEQFF. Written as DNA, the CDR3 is TGTGCCAGCAGCTTAGGGGGCTCCTACAATGAGCAGTTCTTC.

DNA for the CDR3: TGTGCCAGCAGTTCGAAATACACACGCGGGGGCACTGAAGCTTTCTTT. This sequence encodes CASSSKYTRGGTEAFF. This chain uses TRBV27 with TRBJ1-1; TRBD1 might be the D (5 bases). The CDR3 sequence is 16 residues long. V lost 4 bases and J lost 4, with 19 bases in between. Germline CDR1 reads MNHEY; CDR2 reads SMNVEV (reference sequence).

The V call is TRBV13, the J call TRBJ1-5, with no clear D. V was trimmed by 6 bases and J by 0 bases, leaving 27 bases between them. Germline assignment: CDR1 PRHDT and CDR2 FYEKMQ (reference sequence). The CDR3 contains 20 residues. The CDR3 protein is CASRSPHQRSEYHSNQPQHF. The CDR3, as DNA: TGTGCCAGCAGATCCCCCCATCAGAGGTCCGAATATCATAGCAATCAGCCCCAGCATTTT.

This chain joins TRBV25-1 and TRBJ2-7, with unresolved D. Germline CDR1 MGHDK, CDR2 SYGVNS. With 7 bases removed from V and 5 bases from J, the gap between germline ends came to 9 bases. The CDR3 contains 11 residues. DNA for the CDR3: TGTGCCAGCACACTTAGCAACGAGCAGTACTTC. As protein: CASTLSNEQYF.

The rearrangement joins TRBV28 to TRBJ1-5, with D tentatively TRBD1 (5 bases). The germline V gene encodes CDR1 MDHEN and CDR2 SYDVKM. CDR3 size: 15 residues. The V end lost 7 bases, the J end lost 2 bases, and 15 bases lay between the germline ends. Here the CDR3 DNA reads TGTGCCAGCATAGGGGCTTCACAGGGCAATCAGCCCCAGCATTTT. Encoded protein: CASIGASQGNQPQHF.

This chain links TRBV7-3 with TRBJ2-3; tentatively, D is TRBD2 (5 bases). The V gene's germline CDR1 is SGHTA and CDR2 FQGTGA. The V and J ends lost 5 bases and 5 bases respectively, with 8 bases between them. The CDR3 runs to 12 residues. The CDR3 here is CASSARGDTQYF. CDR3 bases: TGTGCCAGCAGCGCTCGGGGAGATACGCAGTATTTT. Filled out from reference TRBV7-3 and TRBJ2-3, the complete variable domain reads GAGVSQTPSNKVTEKGKYVELRCDPISGHTALYWYRQSLGQGPEFLIYFQGTGAADDSGLPNDRFFAVRPEGSVSTLKIQRTERGDSAVYLCASSARGDTQYFGPGTRLTVL.

CDR3 coding DNA: TGTGCCACCGCTAGCGGGAGTCCCCCCTACGAGCAGTACTTC. It codes for CATASGSPPYEQYF. V is TRBV15 and J is TRBJ2-7, with 10 bases lining up with TRBD2. V shed 8 bases and J 2 bases; nucleotides not matched to a gene: 6. Germline CDR1 LNHNV, CDR2 YYDKDF (reference sequence). The CDR3 is 14 amino acids.

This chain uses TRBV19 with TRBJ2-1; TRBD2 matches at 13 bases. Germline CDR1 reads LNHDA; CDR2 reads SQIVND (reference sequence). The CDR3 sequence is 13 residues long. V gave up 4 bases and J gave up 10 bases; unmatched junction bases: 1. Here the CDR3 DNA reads TGTGCCAGTAGTAGGACTAGCGGGAGAGAGCAGTTCTTC. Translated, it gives CASSRTSGREQFF.

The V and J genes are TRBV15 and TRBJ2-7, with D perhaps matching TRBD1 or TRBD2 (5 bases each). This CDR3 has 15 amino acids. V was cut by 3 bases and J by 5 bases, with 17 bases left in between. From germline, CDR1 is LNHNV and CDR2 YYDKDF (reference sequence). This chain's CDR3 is CATSSSWDRHDEQYF. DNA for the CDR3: TGTGCCACCAGCAGTTCTTGGGACCGACACGACGAGCAGTACTTC.

DNA of the CDR3: TGTGCCAGCAGCTTATACCGGACAGGGGATAACTATGGCTACACCTTC. Translation: CASSLYRTGDNYGYTF. The chain is built from TRBV7-8 and TRBJ1-2; 9 nucleotides line up with TRBD1. Trimming took 2 bases from V and 1 from J; bases not matched to a gene: 5. The CDR3 covers 16 residues. Germline-derived CDR1 and CDR2 are SGHVS and FQNEAQ.

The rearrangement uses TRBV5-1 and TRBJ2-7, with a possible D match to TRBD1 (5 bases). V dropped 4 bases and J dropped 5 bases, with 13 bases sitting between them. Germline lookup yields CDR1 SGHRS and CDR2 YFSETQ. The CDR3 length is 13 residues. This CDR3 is CASSPVGLDEQYF. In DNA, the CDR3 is TGCGCCAGCAGCCCGGTGGGGCTAGACGAGCAGTACTTC.

CDR3 DNA: TGTGCCAGCAGCTCCTTAGCGGGAGTGGAGACCCAGTACTTC. Translation gives CASSSLAGVETQYF. This chain joins TRBV7-6 and TRBJ2-5, with 9 bases matching TRBD2. Germline V CDR1 and CDR2: SGHVS, FNYEAQ. CDR3 size: 14 residues. V was pared by 4 bases and J by 5 bases, with 5 bases of the junction left unmatched.